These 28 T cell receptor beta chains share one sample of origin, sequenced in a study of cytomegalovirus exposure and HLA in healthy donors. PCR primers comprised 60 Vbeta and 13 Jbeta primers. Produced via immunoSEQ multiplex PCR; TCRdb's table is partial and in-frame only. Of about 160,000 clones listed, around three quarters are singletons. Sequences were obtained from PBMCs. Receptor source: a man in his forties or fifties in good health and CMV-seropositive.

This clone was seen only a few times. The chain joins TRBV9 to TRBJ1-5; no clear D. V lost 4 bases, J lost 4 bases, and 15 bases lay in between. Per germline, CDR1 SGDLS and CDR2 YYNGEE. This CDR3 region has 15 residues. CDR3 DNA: TGTGCCAGCAGCCAAACGCACAGCCAGAATCAGCCCCAGCATTTT. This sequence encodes CASSQTHSQNQPQHF.

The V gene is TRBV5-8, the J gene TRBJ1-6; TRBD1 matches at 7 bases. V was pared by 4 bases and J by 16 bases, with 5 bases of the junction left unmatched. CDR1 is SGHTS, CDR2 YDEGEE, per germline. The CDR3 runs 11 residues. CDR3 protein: CASSTGTVLHF. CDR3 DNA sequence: TGTGCCAGCAGCACTGGGACAGTTCTCCACTTT.

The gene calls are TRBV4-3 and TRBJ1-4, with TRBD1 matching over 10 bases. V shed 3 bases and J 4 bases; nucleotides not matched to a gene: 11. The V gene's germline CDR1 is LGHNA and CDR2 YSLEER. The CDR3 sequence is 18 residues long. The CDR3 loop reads CASSHGTGVLPLNEKLFF. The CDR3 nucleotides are TGCGCCAGCAGCCACGGGACAGGGGTCCTCCCACTTAATGAAAAACTGTTTTTT.

CDR3 protein: CASSITGTGSRNQPQHF. DNA for the CDR3: TGTGCCAGCAGCATCACCGGGACAGGGAGTCGCAATCAGCCCCAGCATTTT. The rearrangement joins TRBV5-4 to TRBJ1-5; 9 bases align to TRBD1. The CDR3 contains 17 residues. Losses at the gene ends were 4 bases for V and 2 bases for J; bases not matched to a gene: 10. Germline values: CDR1 SGHNT, CDR2 YYREEE (reference sequence).

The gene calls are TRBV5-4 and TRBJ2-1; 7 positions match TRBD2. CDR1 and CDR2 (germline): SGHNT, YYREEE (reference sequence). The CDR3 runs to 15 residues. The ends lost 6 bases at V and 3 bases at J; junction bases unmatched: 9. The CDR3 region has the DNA TGTGCCAGCACCTTACCGGGGGGAGTCTACAATGAGCAGTTCTTC. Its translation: CASTLPGGVYNEQFF.

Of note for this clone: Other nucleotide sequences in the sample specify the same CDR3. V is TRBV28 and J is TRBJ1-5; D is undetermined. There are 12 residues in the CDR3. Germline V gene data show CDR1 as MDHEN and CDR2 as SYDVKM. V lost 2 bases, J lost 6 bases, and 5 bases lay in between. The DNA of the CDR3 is TGTGCCAGCAGTTTAGGCGGTCAGCCCCAGCATTTT. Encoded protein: CASSLGGQPQHF.

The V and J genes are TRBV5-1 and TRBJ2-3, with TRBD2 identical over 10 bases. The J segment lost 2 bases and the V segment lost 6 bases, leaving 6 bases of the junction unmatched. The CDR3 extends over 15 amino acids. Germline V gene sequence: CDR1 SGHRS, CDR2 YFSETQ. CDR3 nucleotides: TGCGCCAGCAAATATAGCGGGGGGTTCACAGATACGCAGTATTTT. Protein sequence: CASKYSGGFTDTQYF.

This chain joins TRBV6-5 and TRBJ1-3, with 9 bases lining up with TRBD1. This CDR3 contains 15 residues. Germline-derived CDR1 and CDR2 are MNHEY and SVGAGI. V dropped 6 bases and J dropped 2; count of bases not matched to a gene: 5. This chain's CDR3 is CASRQRTGAGNTIYF. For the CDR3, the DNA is TGTGCCAGCAGACAACGGACAGGGGCTGGAAACACCATATATTTT.

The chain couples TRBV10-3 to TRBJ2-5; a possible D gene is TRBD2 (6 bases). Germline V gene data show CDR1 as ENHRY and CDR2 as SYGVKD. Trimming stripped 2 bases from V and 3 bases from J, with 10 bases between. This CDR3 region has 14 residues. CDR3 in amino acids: CAISEARREETQYF. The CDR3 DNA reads TGTGCCATCAGTGAGGCACGGAGGGAAGAGACCCAGTACTTC.

CDR3 bases: TGTGCCAGCAGTAGAGCGGCGGGGCGGACAGATACGCAGTATTTT. This sequence encodes CASSRAAGRTDTQYF. The chain carries TRBV7-2 and TRBJ2-3; TRBD2 might be the D (6 bases). Trimming took 6 bases from V and 3 from J, leaving 16 bases between them. Germline V gene sequence: CDR1 SGHTA, CDR2 FQGNSA. The CDR3 length is 15 residues.

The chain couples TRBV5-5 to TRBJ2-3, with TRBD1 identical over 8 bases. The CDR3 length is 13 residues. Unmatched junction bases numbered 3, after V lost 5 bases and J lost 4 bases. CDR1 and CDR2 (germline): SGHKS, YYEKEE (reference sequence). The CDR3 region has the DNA TGTGCCAGCAGGGGACAGGTCCCAGATACGCAGTATTTT. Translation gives CASRGQVPDTQYF. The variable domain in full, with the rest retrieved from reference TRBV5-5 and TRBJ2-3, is DAGVTQSPTHLIKTRGQQVTLRCSPISGHKSVSWYQQVLGQGPQFIFQYYEKEERGRGNFPDRFSARQFPNYSSELNVNALLLGDSALYLCASRGQVPDTQYFGPGTRLTVL.

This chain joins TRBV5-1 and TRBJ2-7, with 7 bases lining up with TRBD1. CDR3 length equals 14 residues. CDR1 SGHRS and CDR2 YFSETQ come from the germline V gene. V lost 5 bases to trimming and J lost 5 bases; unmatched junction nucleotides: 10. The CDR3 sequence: CASSLKNRGHEQYF. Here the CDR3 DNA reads TGCGCCAGCAGTTTGAAAAACAGGGGCCACGAGCAGTACTTC.

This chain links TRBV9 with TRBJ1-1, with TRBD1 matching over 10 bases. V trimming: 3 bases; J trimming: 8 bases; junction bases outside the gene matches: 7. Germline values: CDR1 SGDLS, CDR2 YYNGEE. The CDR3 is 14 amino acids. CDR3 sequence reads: CASSASLGQGEAFF. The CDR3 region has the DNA TGTGCCAGCAGCGCCTCACTGGGACAGGGGGAAGCTTTCTTT.

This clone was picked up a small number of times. The CDR3 coding sequence is TGTGCCAGCAGCTCGCAGGGCTATGGCTACACCTTC. Translating it yields CASSSQGYGYTF. The chain carries TRBV5-6 and TRBJ1-2, with D possibly being TRBD1 (5 bases). Deletions cut 3 bases from V and 4 bases from J, with 7 bases between. Per the germline V gene, CDR1 is SGHDT and CDR2 is YYEEEE. The CDR3 length is 12 residues.

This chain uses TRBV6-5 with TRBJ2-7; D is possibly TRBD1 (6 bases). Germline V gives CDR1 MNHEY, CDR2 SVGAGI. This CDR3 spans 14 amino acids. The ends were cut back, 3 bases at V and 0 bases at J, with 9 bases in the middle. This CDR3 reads CASSYGDTSYEQYF. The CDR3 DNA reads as TGTGCCAGCAGTTATGGGGACACCTCCTACGAGCAGTACTTC.

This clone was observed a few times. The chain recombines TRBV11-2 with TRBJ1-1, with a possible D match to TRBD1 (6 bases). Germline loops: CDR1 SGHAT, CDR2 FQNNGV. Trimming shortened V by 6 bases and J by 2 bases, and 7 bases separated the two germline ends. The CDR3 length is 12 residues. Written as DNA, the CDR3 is TGTGCCAGCAGACAGGGTAACACTGAAGCTTTCTTT. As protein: CASRQGNTEAFF.

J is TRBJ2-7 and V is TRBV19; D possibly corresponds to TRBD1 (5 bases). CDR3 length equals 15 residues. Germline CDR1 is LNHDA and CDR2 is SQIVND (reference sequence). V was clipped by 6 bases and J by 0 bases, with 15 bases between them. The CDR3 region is CASSRGRELSYEQYF. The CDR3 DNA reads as TGTGCCAGTAGCCGCGGCAGGGAACTCTCCTACGAGCAGTACTTC.

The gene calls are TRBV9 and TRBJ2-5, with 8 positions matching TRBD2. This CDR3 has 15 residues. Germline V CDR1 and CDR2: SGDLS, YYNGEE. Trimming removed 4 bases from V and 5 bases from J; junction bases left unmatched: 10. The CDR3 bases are TGTGCCAGCAGCCCCGAGCGGGGGCCAGGGGAGACCCAGTACTTC. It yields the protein CASSPERGPGETQYF.

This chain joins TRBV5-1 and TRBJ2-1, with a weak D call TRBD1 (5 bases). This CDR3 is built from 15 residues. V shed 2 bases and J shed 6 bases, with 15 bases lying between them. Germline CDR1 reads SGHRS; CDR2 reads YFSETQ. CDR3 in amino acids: CASSLRDSPFNEQFF. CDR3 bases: TGCGCCAGCAGCTTAAGAGACAGTCCATTCAATGAGCAGTTCTTC.

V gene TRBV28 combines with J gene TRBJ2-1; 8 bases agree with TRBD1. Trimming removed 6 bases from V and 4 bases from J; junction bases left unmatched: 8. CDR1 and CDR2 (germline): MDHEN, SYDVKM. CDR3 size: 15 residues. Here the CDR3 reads CASRADRETYNEQFF. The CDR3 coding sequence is TGTGCCAGCAGGGCGGACAGGGAGACGTACAATGAGCAGTTCTTC.

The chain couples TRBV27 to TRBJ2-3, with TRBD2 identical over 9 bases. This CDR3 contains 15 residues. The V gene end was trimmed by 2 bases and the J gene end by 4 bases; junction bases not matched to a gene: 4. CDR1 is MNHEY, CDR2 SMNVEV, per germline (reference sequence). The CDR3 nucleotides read TGTGCCAGCAGTTTAGAAGCTAGCGGGGCAGATACGCAGTATTTT. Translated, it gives CASSLEASGADTQYF.

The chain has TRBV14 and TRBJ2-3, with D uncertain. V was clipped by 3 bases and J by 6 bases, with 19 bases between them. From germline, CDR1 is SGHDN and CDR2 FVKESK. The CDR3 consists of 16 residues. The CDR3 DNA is TGTGCCAGCAGCCAGTCCTATTACTTCAGCGACGATACGCAGTATTTT. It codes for CASSQSYYFSDDTQYF.

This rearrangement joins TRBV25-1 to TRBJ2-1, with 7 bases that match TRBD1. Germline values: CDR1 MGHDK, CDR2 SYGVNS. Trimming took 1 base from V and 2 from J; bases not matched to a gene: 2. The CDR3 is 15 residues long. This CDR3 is CASSELGGAYNEQFF. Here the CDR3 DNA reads TGTGCCAGCAGTGAATTAGGGGGCGCCTACAATGAGCAGTTCTTC.

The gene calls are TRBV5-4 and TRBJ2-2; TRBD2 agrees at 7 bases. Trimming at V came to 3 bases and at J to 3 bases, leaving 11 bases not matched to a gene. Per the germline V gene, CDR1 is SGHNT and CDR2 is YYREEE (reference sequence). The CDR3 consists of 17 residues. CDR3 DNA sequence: TGTGCCAGCAGCTCGAGCGGGGCCCTTGGGGACACCGGGGAGCTGTTTTTT. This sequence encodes CASSSSGALGDTGELFF.

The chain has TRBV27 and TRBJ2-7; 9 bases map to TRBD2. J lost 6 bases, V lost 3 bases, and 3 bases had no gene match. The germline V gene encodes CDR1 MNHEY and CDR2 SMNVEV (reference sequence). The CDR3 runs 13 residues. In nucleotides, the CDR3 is TGTGCCAGCAGTTTTTCAGCGGGAGGCGAGCAGTACTTC. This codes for CASSFSAGGEQYF.

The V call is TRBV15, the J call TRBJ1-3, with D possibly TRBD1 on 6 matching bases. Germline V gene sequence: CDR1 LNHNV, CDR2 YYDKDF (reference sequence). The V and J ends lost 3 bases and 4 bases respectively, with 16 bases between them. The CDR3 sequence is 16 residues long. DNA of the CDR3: TGTGCCACCAGCAGCCTTATCAGGGGACCCGGAAACACCATATATTTT. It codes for CATSSLIRGPGNTIYF.

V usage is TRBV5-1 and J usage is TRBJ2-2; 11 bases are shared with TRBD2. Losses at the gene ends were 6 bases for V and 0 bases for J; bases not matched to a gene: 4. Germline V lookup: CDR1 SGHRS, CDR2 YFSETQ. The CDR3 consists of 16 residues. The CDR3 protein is CASKGLAGPNTGELFF. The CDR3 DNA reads TGCGCCAGCAAAGGACTAGCGGGCCCGAACACCGGGGAGCTGTTTTTT.

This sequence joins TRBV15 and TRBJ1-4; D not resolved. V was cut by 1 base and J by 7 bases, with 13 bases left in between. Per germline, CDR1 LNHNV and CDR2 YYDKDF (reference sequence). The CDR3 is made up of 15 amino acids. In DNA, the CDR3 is TGTGCCACCAGCAGAGGCGGCCCCGACGGTGAAAAACTGTTTTTT. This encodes CATSRGGPDGEKLFF.